These 32 T cell receptor beta chains came from one sample sequenced in a study of cytomegalovirus exposure and HLA in healthy donors. This table comes from immunoSEQ multiplex PCR, and its TCRdb copy is limited to in-frame clones, with some not included. The sample holds roughly 56,000 clones, more than 90% seen once. The sample was PBMCs. The receptor set was obtained from a young man in good health and CMV-seronegative.

This clone was observed a single time. The genes are TRBV7-3 and TRBJ2-7; a weak D match, TRBD2 (6 bases). V lost 1 base, J lost 7 bases, and 11 bases lay in between. Germline V lookup: CDR1 SGHTA, CDR2 FQGTGA. The CDR3 consists of 13 residues. CDR3 coding DNA: TGTGCCAGCAGCTTAAATTCGGCGGGGGAGCAGTACTTC. This encodes CASSLNSAGEQYF.

The genes are TRBV6-4 and TRBJ2-3; 8 nucleotides line up with TRBD2. This CDR3 contains 14 residues. Germline V gene lookup returns CDR1 MRHNA and CDR2 SNTAGT. J was trimmed by 9 bases and V by 0 bases; bases with no gene match: 5. CDR3 sequence: CASSDSAGVDTQYF. The CDR3 DNA is TGTGCCAGCAGTGACTCAGCGGGAGTTGACACGCAGTATTTT.

This rearrangement joins TRBV19 to TRBJ1-2, with TRBD1 matching over 7 bases. The V gene's germline CDR1 is LNHDA and CDR2 SQIVND (reference sequence). Losses at the gene ends were 3 bases for V and 1 base for J; bases not matched to a gene: 5. The CDR3 runs 15 residues. Here the CDR3 DNA reads TGTGCCAGTAGTATTGGGACAGACTTTAACTATGGCTACACCTTC. Translated: CASSIGTDFNYGYTF.

This clone was seen a handful of times. V gene TRBV7-8 combines with J gene TRBJ2-7; tentative D call: TRBD2 (6 bases). V shed 4 bases and J shed 7 bases, with 14 bases lying between them. Looked up from germline, CDR1 is SGHVS and CDR2 is FQNEAQ. This CDR3 is 13 amino acids long. The CDR3 here is CASSYQTAGEQYF. The CDR3, as DNA: TGTGCCAGCAGCTACCAGACCGCGGGGGAGCAGTACTTC.

The chain is built from TRBV28 and TRBJ2-7; D unclear. This CDR3 region has 12 residues. Trimming stripped 1 base from V and 2 bases from J, with 3 bases between. Germline CDR1 MDHEN, CDR2 SYDVKM. In DNA, the CDR3 is TGTGCCAGCAGTTTATCCGCCTACGAGCAGTACTTC. Amino acids: CASSLSAYEQYF.

The chain recombines TRBV7-2 with TRBJ1-1; weak D call: TRBD1 (5 bases). The V end lost 9 bases, the J end lost 4 bases, and 18 bases lay between the germline ends. Germline CDR1 is SGHTA and CDR2 is FQGNSA. CDR3 length: 14 residues. The CDR3 DNA reads TGTGCCAGAGATCGGTTGGGGCAGGGCACTGAAGCTTTCTTT. This codes for CARDRLGQGTEAFF.

This chain connects TRBV9 to TRBJ2-1; D may be TRBD2 (6 bases). Trimming removed 4 bases at V and 4 bases at J, with 12 bases between. Germline assignment: CDR1 SGDLS and CDR2 YYNGEE. The CDR3 runs 14 residues. CDR3 sequence: CASSPRDSYNEQFF. CDR3 sequence (DNA): TGTGCCAGCAGCCCACGGGACTCGTACAATGAGCAGTTCTTC.

This chain links TRBV7-2 with TRBJ2-5, with TRBD1 identical over 7 bases. Germline V CDR1 and CDR2: SGHTA, FQGNSA. Trimming at V came to 1 base and at J to 0 bases, leaving 8 bases not matched to a gene. The CDR3 contains 17 residues. The chain's CDR3 is CASSLGQGPLYQETQYF. The CDR3, as DNA: TGTGCCAGCAGCTTAGGACAGGGCCCCCTGTACCAAGAGACCCAGTACTTC.

The chain employs TRBV7-3 and TRBJ2-1, with 10 bases identical to TRBD1. CDR3 length: 17 amino acids. The junction had 10 bases not matched to a gene; V was cut back by 5 bases and J by 3 bases. Germline CDR1 reads SGHTA; CDR2 reads FQGTGA. CDR3: CASSLRPGTGVYNEQFF. The CDR3 DNA sequence: TGTGCCAGCAGCCTTAGACCCGGGACAGGGGTCTACAATGAGCAGTTCTTC.

The chain recombines TRBV28 with TRBJ1-5; weak D call: TRBD1 (6 bases). Deletions cut 7 bases from V and 7 bases from J, with 11 bases between. The CDR3 spans 12 residues. From germline, CDR1 is MDHEN and CDR2 SYDVKM. CDR3: CASTTGGQPQHF. The CDR3 region has the DNA TGTGCCAGCACTACTGGGGGCCAGCCCCAGCATTTT.

The chain carries TRBV27 and TRBJ2-5; TRBD1 is a possible D gene (5 bases). The CDR3 extends over 16 amino acids. Trimming took 6 bases from V and 1 from J, leaving 18 bases between them. Germline V gene lookup returns CDR1 MNHEY and CDR2 SMNVEV (reference sequence). CDR3 nucleotides: TGTGCCAGCAGACTTAACTCCAGGGTATCCCAAGAGACCCAGTACTTC. Amino acids: CASRLNSRVSQETQYF.

V is TRBV9 and J is TRBJ2-3; 11 bases match TRBD1. This CDR3 has 16 residues. Germline CDR1 is SGDLS and CDR2 is YYNGEE. Trimming took 2 bases from V and 4 from J; bases not matched to a gene: 6. CDR3 in amino acids: CASSVRGGQGADTQYF. CDR3 coding DNA: TGTGCCAGCAGCGTGAGGGGGGGACAGGGGGCAGATACGCAGTATTTT.

This clone qualifies as medium-sized (0.01 to 0.1%). Here the CDR3 reads CASSPGLSSYEQYF. The CDR3 bases are TGTGCCAGCAGCCCGGGACTGAGCTCCTACGAGCAGTACTTC. The gene calls are TRBV6-4 and TRBJ2-7, with D perhaps matching TRBD2 (6 bases). CDR3 length: 14 residues. Germline V gene data show CDR1 as MRHNA and CDR2 as SNTAGT. Trimming left V 6 bases short and J 0 bases short, with 12 bases between.

The gene calls are TRBV6-5 and TRBJ2-5; 7 bases match TRBD2. The CDR3 covers 15 residues. Germline loops: CDR1 MNHEY, CDR2 SVGAGI. V lost 5 bases, J lost 5 bases, and 11 bases stayed unmatched. The DNA for the CDR3 is TGTGCCAGCAGTCCGACCGGGACCGGGGGGGAGACCCAGTACTTC. It translates to CASSPTGTGGETQYF.

The chain has TRBV19 and TRBJ1-2; the D is unclear. V lost 4 bases, J lost 3 bases, and 6 bases lay in between. CDR3 length: 12 residues. Per germline, CDR1 LNHDA and CDR2 SQIVND (reference sequence). CDR3 nucleotide sequence: TGTGCCAGTAGTAGCGCCGACTATGGCTACACCTTC. It translates to CASSSADYGYTF.

This chain connects TRBV18 to TRBJ2-2; D is perhaps TRBD2 (5 bases). The length of the CDR3 is 16 residues. CDR1 and CDR2 from the germline V gene are KGHSH and LQKENI. Trimming removed 6 bases at V and 4 bases at J, with 18 bases between. Here the CDR3 DNA reads TGTGCCAGCTCCCTCGCTAGCACGACTACCACCGGGGAGCTGTTTTTT. As protein: CASSLASTTTTGELFF.

This chain joins TRBV7-2 and TRBJ2-7; 9 bases match TRBD1. The CDR3 totals 14 residues. Trimming took 6 bases from V and 1 from J; bases not matched to a gene: 4. Germline V gives CDR1 SGHTA, CDR2 FQGNSA. The CDR3, as DNA: TGTGCCAGCAGATGGACAGGGGAGTCCTACGAGCAGTACTTC. Residues: CASRWTGESYEQYF.

The rearrangement links TRBV18 to TRBJ1-5; D is perhaps TRBD1 (5 bases). This CDR3 spans 15 amino acids. V was pared by 1 base and J by 0 bases, with 7 bases between. Germline lookup yields CDR1 KGHSH and CDR2 LQKENI. The DNA for the CDR3 is TGTGCCAGCTCACCACAACAGGCTAGCAATCAGCCCCAGCATTTT. It specifies CASSPQQASNQPQHF.

This chain links TRBV25-1 with TRBJ1-2, with D possibly being TRBD1 (5 bases). The CDR3 is 14 amino acids. Trimming stripped 7 bases from V and 8 bases from J, with 20 bases between. CDR1 and CDR2 (germline): MGHDK, SYGVNS. CDR3 coding DNA: TGTGCCAGCACTCCGAGTGGGGGAGGTTGGGGCTACACCTTC. Encoded protein: CASTPSGGGWGYTF.

V usage is TRBV6-6 and J usage is TRBJ2-3, with 7 positions matching TRBD2. Germline V gene data show CDR1 as MNHNY and CDR2 as SVGAGI (reference sequence). The CDR3 has 14 residues. The ends lost 8 bases at V and 6 bases at J; junction bases unmatched: 11. The CDR3 spells CASSTLAEGDTQYF. For the CDR3, the DNA is TGTGCCAGCTCAACCCTAGCGGAGGGCGATACGCAGTATTTT.

This clone was seen only a few times. The V call is TRBV11-2, the J call TRBJ2-1, with a possible D match to TRBD2 (5 bases). Germline assignment: CDR1 SGHAT and CDR2 FQNNGV. V was clipped by 2 bases and J by 8 bases, with 13 bases between them. This CDR3 is 14 amino acids long. This CDR3 is CASSLRKGVDEQFF. The DNA of the CDR3 is TGTGCCAGCAGCTTACGAAAGGGAGTCGATGAGCAGTTCTTC.

V gene TRBV27 combines with J gene TRBJ1-1; D gene unclear. There are 14 residues in the CDR3. Germline lookup yields CDR1 MNHEY and CDR2 SMNVEV (reference sequence). The V end was cut by 3 bases, the J end by 1 base, with 9 bases between. The CDR3 loop is CASSLRTANTEAFF. The CDR3 DNA is TGTGCCAGCAGTTTGCGCACCGCGAACACTGAAGCTTTCTTT.

V and J are TRBV27 and TRBJ1-5; 9 bases agree with TRBD1. CDR1 and CDR2 from the germline V gene are MNHEY and SMNVEV (reference sequence). This CDR3 is built from 20 residues. Unmatched junction bases numbered 17, after V lost 5 bases and J lost 0 bases. In DNA, the CDR3 is TGTGCCAGCAGTCCCAGCCAGGGGACAGGGATCGATCGTAGCAATCAGCCCCAGCATTTT. It yields the protein CASSPSQGTGIDRSNQPQHF.

The genes are TRBV28 and TRBJ1-2; maybe TRBD1 (6 bases). V lost 8 bases and J 5 bases, leaving 21 bases between the germline ends. CDR3 length: 15 residues. CDR1 is MDHEN and CDR2 is SYDVKM in the germline V gene. CDR3 in amino acids: CASFEGGGDLYGYTF. DNA of the CDR3: TGTGCCAGCTTCGAAGGGGGGGGCGACCTTTATGGCTACACCTTC.

This clone occurred a few times. The CDR3 here is CASGTSMYNEQFF. DNA of the CDR3: TGTGCCAGCGGGACTAGCATGTACAATGAGCAGTTCTTC. V gene TRBV7-8 combines with J gene TRBJ2-1; 9 nucleotides agree with TRBD2. V trimming: 8 bases; J trimming: 4 bases; junction bases outside the gene matches: 3. This CDR3 is 13 amino acids long. CDR1 is SGHVS, CDR2 FQNEAQ, per germline.

This sequence joins TRBV5-1 and TRBJ2-1; 11 bases match TRBD2. J gave up 8 bases and V 2 bases, and 3 bases lay outside the gene matches. CDR1 is SGHRS, CDR2 YFSETQ, per germline. CDR3 length: 14 residues. CDR3 nucleotide sequence: TGCGCCAGCAGCTTAACTAGCGGGAGCGATGAGCAGTTCTTC. As protein: CASSLTSGSDEQFF.

This chain joins TRBV4-1 and TRBJ2-7; possible D gene TRBD1, 5 bases. Trimming stripped 4 bases from V and 1 base from J, with 14 bases between. Germline values: CDR1 MGHRA, CDR2 YSYEKL. This CDR3 has 15 residues. CDR3 loop: CASSLWQTGSYEQYF. The CDR3 nucleotides read TGCGCCAGCAGCCTATGGCAAACAGGATCCTACGAGCAGTACTTC.

The chain combines TRBV10-2 with TRBJ2-5; 7 bases are a match to TRBD2. CDR1 and CDR2 from the germline V gene are WSHSY and SAAADI. With V trimmed by 6 bases and J by 5 bases, 9 bases remained unmatched. The CDR3 runs 14 residues. The CDR3 DNA is TGCGCCAGCAGACGGGAGGCTGAAGTCGAGACCCAGTACTTC. This gives the protein CASRREAEVETQYF.

This clone is a singleton in its sample. This chain joins TRBV6-5 and TRBJ2-3; possible D gene TRBD2, 5 bases. This CDR3 spans 14 amino acids. Trimming shortened V by 5 bases and J by 0 bases, and 9 bases separated the two germline ends. Germline V CDR1 and CDR2: MNHEY, SVGAGI. CDR3: CASSLGLSTDTQYF. CDR3 DNA: TGTGCCAGCAGTCTCGGACTCAGCACAGATACGCAGTATTTT.

CDR3 sequence reads: CASSFGGGADTQYF. Written as DNA, the CDR3 is TGTGCCAGCAGCTTCGGCGGGGGAGCAGATACGCAGTATTTT. The chain couples TRBV5-4 to TRBJ2-3; TRBD2 matches at 7 bases. Germline trimming cut 2 bases from V and 4 bases from J; bases unmatched to any gene: 4. Germline values: CDR1 SGHNT, CDR2 YYREEE (reference sequence). The CDR3 has 14 residues.

On this clone: One end of the junction fails to match germline, which may point to a read error. V and J are TRBV28 and TRBJ2-1, with 7 bases matching TRBD2. CDR1 is MDHEN and CDR2 is SYDVKM in the germline V gene. The CDR3 length is 19 residues. CDR3 nucleotides: TGTGCCAGCTGTTTGGGTTGGGCGGGAGAGGACGGCGCCTACAATGAGCAGTTCTTC. This sequence encodes CASCLGWAGEDGAYNEQFF.

The rearrangement links TRBV9 to TRBJ2-3; 14 nucleotides agree with TRBD2. The CDR3 consists of 15 residues. Germline CDR1 reads SGDLS; CDR2 reads YYNGEE. V lost 6 bases, J lost 3 bases, and 3 bases stayed unmatched. CDR3 in DNA: TGTGCCAGCACCCGACTAGCGGGAGGGACAGATACGCAGTATTTT. Protein product: CASTRLAGGTDTQYF.